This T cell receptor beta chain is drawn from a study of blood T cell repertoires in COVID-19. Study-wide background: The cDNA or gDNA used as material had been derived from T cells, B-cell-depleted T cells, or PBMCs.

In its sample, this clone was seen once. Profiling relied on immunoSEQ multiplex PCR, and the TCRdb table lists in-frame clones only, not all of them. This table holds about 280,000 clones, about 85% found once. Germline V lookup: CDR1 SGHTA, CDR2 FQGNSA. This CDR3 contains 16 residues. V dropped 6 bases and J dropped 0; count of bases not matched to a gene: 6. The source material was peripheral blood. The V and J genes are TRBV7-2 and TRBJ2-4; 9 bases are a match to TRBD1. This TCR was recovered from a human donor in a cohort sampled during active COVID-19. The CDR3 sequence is CASRIAGQGAKNIQYF. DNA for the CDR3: TGTGCCAGCAGGATTGCGGGACAGGGAGCCAAAAACATTCAGTACTTC.